This record concerns one TCR beta chain sequence. Its antigen is not known. Patients had taken no psychiatric medication, including antidepressants, for at least 8 weeks before enrollment. Repertoires were generated with immunoSEQ multiplex PCR, while TCRdb's copy carries only in-frame clones and drops some. The top ten hold less than 0.75% of the sample, which has about 20,000 clones, 92% seen once. These data come from a study of untreated major depressive disorder. Findings of the study overall: TRBV05-01 (Vbeta 5.1) usage was higher in CD4+ T cells of depressed patients than controls.

Germline CDR1 reads SGHRS; CDR2 reads YFSETQ. This CDR3 has 15 residues. Trimming took 3 bases from V and 1 from J, leaving 11 bases between them. The clonotype comes from a middle-aged woman with major depressive disorder. The chain couples TRBV5-1 to TRBJ1-3; D unclear. The sequenced material came from CD4+ T cells from PBMCs. The CDR3 nucleotides are TGCGCCAGCAGCTACGCCGGGATATCTGGAAACACCATATATTTT. Protein: CASSYAGISGNTIYF.